The entry below gives a single TCR beta chain sequence along with its context. Its antigen is not identified. The PCR had 60 Vbeta and 13 Jbeta primers. Generated by immunoSEQ multiplex PCR, the TCRdb table keeps only in-frame clones and is missing some. The sample holds 150,000 to 200,000 clones, 75% seen once. Germline V gene lookup returns CDR1 MNHNS and CDR2 SASEGT. The CDR3 spans 14 residues. With V trimmed by 5 bases and J by 4 bases, 6 bases remained unmatched. This sample stems from a study of cytomegalovirus exposure and HLA in healthy donors. The study, taken as a whole, reports: TCR beta V segments were, for the most part, productive about 87% or about 30% of the time in an earlier analysis. Most of the CMV-associated TCR beta chains (in a later analysis) appeared to be HLA-restricted. In vitro assays verified that a few CMV-associated chains recognized CMV antigens specifically.

Every donor was a healthy person donating bone marrow. Source material: PBMCs. V and J are TRBV6-1 and TRBJ2-3; 7 bases line up with TRBD1. The source of this sequence is a woman aged 45-65 years in good health and CMV-seropositive. The CDR3 here is CASSTSTGSDTQYF. CDR3 in DNA: TGTGCCAGCAGTACCTCGACAGGGTCAGATACGCAGTATTTT.